This paragraph reports one T cell receptor (beta chain). Antigen specificity is unknown. Quantitative molecular-barcoded 5'-RACE generated the TCR beta libraries. TCRdb reprocessed the 5' RACE reads via MiXCR and lists one record per CDR3 protein. In the table there are 400,000 or so distinct CDR3 sequences, roughly a quarter of which are singletons. The CDR3 runs to 14 residues. Trimming took 4 bases from V and 5 from J; bases not matched to a gene: 5. CDR1 and CDR2 (germline): SGHKS, YYEKEE (reference sequence). The data stem from a study of CD8 T cells in ankylosing spondylitis. Study observations and caveats: Within matched ankylosing spondylitis synovial fluid, disease-linked clones were reportedly significantly enriched. Blood from ankylosing spondylitis patients appeared to carry a characteristic roughly 8-variant TCR beta motif.

Specimen: blood, either unsorted or a sorted T cell fraction (not recorded which). This sequence was found in a male donor with ankylosing spondylitis. The rearrangement links TRBV5-5 to TRBJ1-1, with TRBD1 identical over 10 bases. In DNA form, the CDR3 reads TGTGCCAGCAGCCCCGGGACAGGGGAAACTGAAGCTTTCTTT. Translation: CASSPGTGETEAFF.